The rows below give T cell receptor beta chains drawn from one sample of a study of T cells in localized non-small cell lung cancer. Using immunoSEQ multiplex PCR, the repertoire was profiled, and TCRdb retains in-frame clones only, with some absent. The table has around 94,000 clones, 87% seen once. Specimen: peripheral blood, collected before any cancer treatment. The receptor source for this set is a man between 40 and 70 years old with stage I squamous cell lung carcinoma. CDR3s leave out the opening cysteine and the closing phenylalanine or tryptophan. The order of the fields is CDR3 length, J gene, V gene, CDR3 protein.

cdr3_length: 14; j_call: TRBJ2-2; v_call: TRBV7-6; cdr3_aa: ASSSTGAANTGELF
cdr3_length: 13; j_call: TRBJ1-1; v_call: TRBV10-2; cdr3_aa: ASSALTGNSAEAF
cdr3_length: 12; j_call: TRBJ1-2; v_call: TRBV7-2; cdr3_aa: ASSLGVGNGGYT
cdr3_length: 13; j_call: TRBJ1-1; v_call: TRBV7-2; cdr3_aa: ASSLVPRGEGEAF
cdr3_length: 13; j_call: TRBJ2-7; v_call: TRBV5-4; cdr3_aa: ASSLELAGPSEQY
cdr3_length: 15; j_call: TRBJ2-6; v_call: TRBV19; cdr3_aa: ASSKWTGNSGANVLT
cdr3_length: 12; j_call: TRBJ2-1; v_call: TRBV6-5; cdr3_aa: ATHGGGGLAEQF
cdr3_length: 13; j_call: TRBJ2-4; v_call: TRBV30; cdr3_aa: AWNRGGVAKNIQY
cdr3_length: 15; j_call: TRBJ1-2; v_call: TRBV5-1; cdr3_aa: ASSLAQGPTRNYGYT
cdr3_length: 11; j_call: TRBJ1-1; v_call: TRBV2; cdr3_aa: ARSALMNTEAF
cdr3_length: 15; j_call: TRBJ2-7; v_call: TRBV28; cdr3_aa: ASSFLAGGTFSYEQY
cdr3_length: 16; j_call: TRBJ1-1; v_call: TRBV11-1; cdr3_aa: ASRPVKGLALEGTEAF
cdr3_length: 13; j_call: TRBJ2-5; v_call: TRBV5-6; cdr3_aa: ASSHQVRYQETQY
cdr3_length: 9; j_call: TRBJ1-2; v_call: TRBV7-9; cdr3_aa: ASSFDYGYT
cdr3_length: 15; j_call: TRBJ1-2; v_call: TRBV6-1; cdr3_aa: ASSDGTGRRGLYGYT
cdr3_length: 11; j_call: TRBJ1-6; v_call: TRBV2; cdr3_aa: ASTGQGNSPLH
cdr3_length: 10; j_call: TRBJ1-1; v_call: TRBV28; cdr3_aa: ASSKFGQGAF
cdr3_length: 12; j_call: TRBJ2-1; v_call: TRBV9; cdr3_aa: ASSFSGVGNEQF
cdr3_length: 11; j_call: TRBJ2-5; v_call: TRBV28; cdr3_aa: ASSGPIQETQY
cdr3_length: 11; j_call: TRBJ1-1; v_call: TRBV15; cdr3_aa: ATSLDRNTEAF
cdr3_length: 13; j_call: TRBJ2-2; v_call: TRBV6-5; cdr3_aa: ASSKTGLDTGELF
cdr3_length: 12; j_call: TRBJ2-3; v_call: TRBV27; cdr3_aa: ASSSQGGTDTQY
cdr3_length: 12; j_call: TRBJ2-7; v_call: TRBV28; cdr3_aa: ASSLGRGRYEQY
cdr3_length: 13; j_call: TRBJ1-1; v_call: TRBV4-3; cdr3_aa: ASRPMVGVATEAF
cdr3_length: 11; j_call: TRBJ1-2; v_call: TRBV7-3; cdr3_aa: ASSLRDRDGYT
cdr3_length: 13; j_call: TRBJ1-2; v_call: TRBV19; cdr3_aa: ASSQPGDRITGYT
cdr3_length: 12; j_call: TRBJ2-7; v_call: TRBV6-5; cdr3_aa: ASSTGGEMDEQY
cdr3_length: 14; j_call: TRBJ1-1; v_call: TRBV28; cdr3_aa: ASSPTIATVGTEAF
cdr3_length: 13; j_call: TRBJ2-1; v_call: TRBV9; cdr3_aa: ASSVDGLAGNEQF
cdr3_length: 15; j_call: TRBJ2-2; v_call: TRBV7-2; cdr3_aa: ASAPLTGTPNTGELF
cdr3_length: 12; j_call: TRBJ1-2; v_call: TRBV7-9; cdr3_aa: ASSVNLKTGGYT
cdr3_length: 15; j_call: TRBJ1-2; v_call: TRBV9; cdr3_aa: ASSPWDRGRGGNGYT
cdr3_length: 10; j_call: TRBJ2-7; v_call: TRBV27; cdr3_aa: ASSWAGYEQY
cdr3_length: 14; j_call: TRBJ1-2; v_call: TRBV5-5; cdr3_aa: ASIPGDRGQYYGYT
cdr3_length: 13; j_call: TRBJ1-2; v_call: TRBV4-3; cdr3_aa: ASSQAGLVNYGYT
cdr3_length: 12; j_call: TRBJ1-1; v_call: TRBV21-1; cdr3_aa: ASSTRTENTEAF
cdr3_length: 12; j_call: TRBJ2-5; v_call: TRBV7-8; cdr3_aa: ASSLVVAGETQY
cdr3_length: 12; j_call: TRBJ2-7; v_call: TRBV2; cdr3_aa: ASCSEAYSYEQY
cdr3_length: 14; j_call: TRBJ2-5; v_call: TRBV5-4; cdr3_aa: ASSSSGGAVQETQY
cdr3_length: 16; j_call: TRBJ2-7; v_call: TRBV5-1; cdr3_aa: ASSLGTSGGAWPYEQY
cdr3_length: 12; j_call: TRBJ1-1; v_call: TRBV19; cdr3_aa: ASSMRGRGTEAF
cdr3_length: 11; j_call: TRBJ1-2; v_call: TRBV5-1; cdr3_aa: ASSLEGQSGYT
cdr3_length: 14; j_call: TRBJ1-1; v_call: TRBV5-1; cdr3_aa: ASSLDNYPGNTEAF
cdr3_length: 10; j_call: TRBJ1-2; v_call: TRBV6-1; cdr3_aa: ASSETGYGYT
cdr3_length: 8; j_call: TRBJ1-2; v_call: TRBV19; cdr3_aa: ASGAGGYT
cdr3_length: 13; j_call: TRBJ1-4; v_call: TRBV15; cdr3_aa: ATSRGSQGNEKLF
cdr3_length: 11; j_call: TRBJ2-2; v_call: TRBV2; cdr3_aa: ASRPASTGELF
cdr3_length: 12; j_call: TRBJ1-6; v_call: TRBV7-9; cdr3_aa: ASSLDPAGSPLH
cdr3_length: 14; j_call: TRBJ2-3; v_call: TRBV7-2; cdr3_aa: ASSRRTGGETDTQY
cdr3_length: 13; j_call: TRBJ2-1; v_call: TRBV5-1; cdr3_aa: ASSLAGPRGNEQF
cdr3_length: 15; j_call: TRBJ2-1; v_call: TRBV27; cdr3_aa: ASSPLGGASSYNEQF
cdr3_length: 11; j_call: TRBJ2-1; v_call: TRBV5-8; cdr3_aa: ASIGTGVGEQF
cdr3_length: 13; j_call: TRBJ2-7; v_call: TRBV7-2; cdr3_aa: ASSPTGTPSYEQY
cdr3_length: 13; j_call: TRBJ1-1; v_call: TRBV21-1; cdr3_aa: ASSRRTGKGTEAF